Listed below are T cell receptor beta chains from one sample, sequenced in a study of cytomegalovirus exposure and HLA in healthy donors. Libraries were prepared by immunoSEQ multiplex PCR; TCRdb keeps only in-frame clonotypes and omits some of them. Of some 76,000 clones in the sample, around four fifths were seen once. Sequences were obtained from PBMCs. These TCRs come from a woman in her forties in good health and CMV-seropositive. The CDR3 runs from the conserved cysteine through the conserved F or W. The D gene is left open where the match is weak. A row's size may be missing; if present it is once, few, many or a size class.

j_gene,abundance,d_gene,v_gene,CDR3aa,CDR3nt
TRBJ2-2,.,TRBD2,TRBV9,CASSDVGLAGGYTGELFF,TGTGCCAGCAGCGACGTGGGACTAGCGGGGGGTTACACCGGGGAGCTGTTTTTT
TRBJ1-2,.,.,TRBV7-9,CSSSLETGVPNYGYTF,TGTTCCAGCAGCTTAGAAACAGGAGTACCTAACTATGGCTACACCTTC
TRBJ1-4,few,TRBD1,TRBV15,CATSRGGQGGNEKLFF,TGTGCCACCAGCAGAGGGGGACAGGGAGGTAATGAAAAACTGTTTTTT
TRBJ2-1,.,TRBD2,TRBV6-5,CASSSPSGGPYNEQFF,TGTGCCAGCAGTTCCCCTAGCGGGGGGCCCTACAATGAGCAGTTCTTC
TRBJ1-2,.,TRBD1,TRBV5-1,CASRGGQGLGYTF,TGCGCCAGCAGAGGCGGACAGGGCCTTGGCTACACCTTC
TRBJ2-7,.,TRBD1,TRBV13,CASSPNPGQESSYEQYF,TGTGCCAGCAGTCCCAATCCGGGACAGGAAAGCTCCTACGAGCAGTACTTC
TRBJ2-7,.,TRBD1,TRBV5-1,CASSQPGQGQYEQYF,TGCGCCAGCAGCCAACCGGGACAGGGGCAATACGAGCAGTACTTC
TRBJ1-4,few,.,TRBV7-5,CVRSPGGGKREKLFF,TGTGTCAGAAGCCCGGGGGGGGGAAAGCGGGAAAAACTGTTTTTT
TRBJ2-7,.,.,TRBV25-1,CASRAEGRLRGQYF,TGTGCCAGCCGAGCAGAGGGCAGACTACGCGGGCAGTACTTC
TRBJ1-1,.,.,TRBV6-5,CASSYWDSNGDTEAFF,TGTGCCAGCAGTTACTGGGACTCTAACGGGGACACTGAAGCTTTCTTT
TRBJ1-2,once,.,TRBV28,CACRRGGADYGYTF,TGTGCCTGCAGGAGAGGGGGGGCAGACTATGGCTACACCTTC
TRBJ2-7,.,.,TRBV27,CASRLGAGQSYEQYF,TGTGCCAGCAGATTAGGTGCAGGGCAATCCTACGAGCAGTACTTC
TRBJ1-2,.,TRBD1,TRBV19,CASSTRTGRIDPYGYTF,TGTGCCAGTAGTACCCGGACAGGGAGGATTGATCCCTATGGCTACACCTTC
TRBJ1-6,.,.,TRBV5-6,CASSRGQTSSYNSPLHF,TGTGCCAGCAGCCGAGGACAGACGAGCTCCTATAATTCACCCCTCCACTTT
TRBJ1-1,few,.,TRBV19,CASCETGLEHTEAFF,TGTGCCAGTTGCGAGACAGGTCTAGAACACACTGAAGCTTTCTTT
TRBJ2-3,.,TRBD1,TRBV18,CASVNNRDRRDTQYF,TGTGCCAGCGTAAACAATCGGGACAGGAGAGATACGCAGTATTTT
TRBJ1-1,.,.,TRBV27,CASSLTGSEAFF,TGTGCCAGCAGTTTAACAGGATCTGAAGCTTTCTTT
TRBJ1-1,once,.,TRBV27,CASRAGPNTEAFF,TGTGCCAGCCGAGCTGGTCCCAACACTGAAGCTTTCTTT
TRBJ1-1,.,TRBD1,TRBV6-5,CASSYSTTGAFEAFF,TGTGCCAGCAGTTACTCCACTACAGGGGCCTTTGAAGCTTTCTTT
TRBJ2-1,.,TRBD1,TRBV5-1,CASSSDAGQGGYNEQFF,TGCGCCAGCAGCTCAGATGCGGGACAGGGTGGGTACAATGAGCAGTTCTTC
TRBJ1-5,.,.,TRBV20-1,CSAIKNQPQHF,TGCAGTGCTATAAAAAATCAGCCCCAGCATTTT
TRBJ1-4,.,TRBD1,TRBV11-3,CASSHESGGDEKLFF,TGTGCCAGCAGCCATGAGTCAGGGGGCGACGAAAAACTGTTTTTT
TRBJ2-1,.,TRBD1,TRBV7-8,CASSFQQGDEQFF,TGTGCCAGCAGCTTCCAACAGGGGGATGAGCAGTTCTTC
TRBJ2-6,.,TRBD1,TRBV5-1,CASSLGTGNSGANVLTF,TGCGCCAGCAGCTTGGGGACAGGGAACTCTGGGGCCAACGTCCTGACTTTC
TRBJ1-2,.,.,TRBV14,CASSQDQGSYGYTF,TGTGCCAGCAGCCAAGATCAGGGCAGCTATGGCTACACCTTC
TRBJ2-6,.,.,TRBV6-1,CASSAGSTSGANVLTF,TGTGCCAGCAGTGCCGGGTCAACCTCTGGGGCCAACGTCCTGACTTTC
TRBJ2-2,.,TRBD2,TRBV2,CASTRTSSAGELFF,TGTGCCAGCACCCGGACTAGCAGCGCCGGGGAGCTGTTTTTT
TRBJ1-5,.,.,TRBV5-4,CASSLEAEQPQHF,TGTGCCAGCAGCTTGGAAGCGGAGCAGCCCCAGCATTTT
TRBJ1-1,few,TRBD1,TRBV28,CASSPWTGAGTEAFF,TGTGCCAGCAGTCCCTGGACAGGGGCTGGCACTGAAGCTTTCTTT
TRBJ2-3,few,TRBD2,TRBV7-2,CASSLAGLSTDTQYF,TGTGCCAGCAGTCTAGCGGGGCTTAGCACAGATACGCAGTATTTT
TRBJ2-1,.,TRBD2,TRBV9,CASSVATLAGNVEQFF,TGTGCCAGCAGCGTAGCTACCCTAGCGGGGAATGTTGAGCAGTTCTTC
TRBJ2-7,.,.,TRBV6-5,CASSTNTRSYEQYF,TGTGCCAGCAGTACTAACACCCGATCCTACGAGCAGTACTTC
TRBJ2-3,.,.,TRBV5-1,CASSRGGGEGTDTQYF,TGCGCCAGCAGCCGAGGGGGGGGCGAAGGGACAGATACGCAGTATTTT
TRBJ2-5,once,.,TRBV7-3,CASSFGEGETQYF,TGTGCCAGCAGCTTCGGGGAAGGAGAGACCCAGTACTTC
TRBJ2-5,.,.,TRBV5-1,CASSLTSQETQYF,TGCGCCAGCAGCTTGACTAGTCAAGAGACCCAGTACTTC
TRBJ2-3,.,TRBD2,TRBV4-3,CASSPHPGGGITDTQYF,TGCGCCAGCAGCCCCCACCCCGGGGGGGGCATCACAGATACGCAGTATTTT
TRBJ2-7,.,TRBD2,TRBV30,CAWSRLAGGAAYEQYF,TGTGCCTGGTCGCGGCTAGCGGGGGGGGCCGCCTACGAGCAGTACTTC
TRBJ2-7,.,.,TRBV28,CASSLSRVRGFNWYEQYF,TGTGCCAGCAGTTTGTCGAGGGTTCGGGGGTTCAACTGGTACGAGCAGTACTTC
TRBJ2-7,once,.,TRBV7-8,CASSTRLPRGGGYEQYF,TGTGCCAGCAGCACCCGTCTACCGCGGGGAGGAGGGTACGAGCAGTACTTC
TRBJ1-2,.,TRBD1,TRBV28,CASSKGQGRKNYGYTF,TGTGCCAGCAGTAAGGGACAGGGGCGCAAGAACTATGGCTACACCTTC
TRBJ2-3,.,.,TRBV2,CASTRAQGDTQYF,TGTGCCAGCACCAGGGCGCAAGGGGATACGCAGTATTTT
TRBJ1-2,.,TRBD1,TRBV13,CASRSPGQGIGYTF,TGTGCCAGCAGGTCCCCGGGACAGGGAATCGGCTACACCTTC
TRBJ2-7,few,.,TRBV5-1,CASSLFILELSYEQYF,TGCGCCAGCAGCTTGTTTATACTTGAGCTATCCTACGAGCAGTACTTC
TRBJ1-2,.,.,TRBV2,CASSGTTYGYTF,TGTGCCAGCAGTGGGACAACTTATGGCTACACCTTC
TRBJ1-2,few,TRBD1,TRBV29-1,CSVDRQGAYGYTF,TGCAGCGTTGACCGACAGGGAGCCTATGGCTACACCTTC
TRBJ2-1,.,TRBD1,TRBV14,CASSPLGQGPYNEQFF,TGTGCCAGCAGCCCCCTGGGACAGGGCCCCTACAATGAGCAGTTCTTC
TRBJ1-5,.,TRBD1,TRBV15,CATSSYRGYDSNQPQHF,TGTGCCACCAGCAGTTACAGGGGATACGATAGCAATCAGCCCCAGCATTTT